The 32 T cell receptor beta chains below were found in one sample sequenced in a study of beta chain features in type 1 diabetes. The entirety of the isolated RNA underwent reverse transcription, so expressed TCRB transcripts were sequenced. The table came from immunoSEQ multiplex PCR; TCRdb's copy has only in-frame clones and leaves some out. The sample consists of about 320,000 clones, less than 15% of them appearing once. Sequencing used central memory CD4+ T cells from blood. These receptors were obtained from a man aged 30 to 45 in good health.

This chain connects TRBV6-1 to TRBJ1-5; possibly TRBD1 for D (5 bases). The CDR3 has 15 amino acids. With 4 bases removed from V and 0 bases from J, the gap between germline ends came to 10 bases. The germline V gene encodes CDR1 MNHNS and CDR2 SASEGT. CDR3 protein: CASSVRQNSNQPQHF. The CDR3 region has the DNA TGTGCCAGCAGTGTAAGACAGAATAGCAATCAGCCCCAGCATTTT.

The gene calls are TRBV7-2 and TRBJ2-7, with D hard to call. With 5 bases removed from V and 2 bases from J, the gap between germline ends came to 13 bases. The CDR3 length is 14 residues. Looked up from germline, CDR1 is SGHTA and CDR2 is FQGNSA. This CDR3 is CASSPGLEAYEQYF. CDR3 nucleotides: TGTGCCAGCAGCCCCGGGCTAGAGGCCTACGAGCAGTACTTC. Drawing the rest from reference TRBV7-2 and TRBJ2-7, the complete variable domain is GAGVSQSPSNKVTEKGKDVELRCDPISGHTALYWYRQSLGQGLEFLIYFQGNSAPDKSGLPSDRFSAERTGGSVSTLTIQRTQQEDSAVYLCASSPGLEAYEQYFGPGTRLTVT.

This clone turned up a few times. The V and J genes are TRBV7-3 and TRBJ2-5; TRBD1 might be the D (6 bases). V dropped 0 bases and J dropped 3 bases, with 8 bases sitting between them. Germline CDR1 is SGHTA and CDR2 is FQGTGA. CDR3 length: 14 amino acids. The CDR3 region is CASSLTGTKETQYF. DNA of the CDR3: TGTGCCAGCAGCTTAACGGGGACAAAAGAGACCCAGTACTTC.

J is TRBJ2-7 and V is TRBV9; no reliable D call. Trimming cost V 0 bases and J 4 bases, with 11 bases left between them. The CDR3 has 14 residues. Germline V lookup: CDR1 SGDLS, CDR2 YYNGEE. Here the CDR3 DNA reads TGTGCCAGCAGCGTAGAGGTACGCTCTTACGAGCAGTACTTC. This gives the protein CASSVEVRSYEQYF.

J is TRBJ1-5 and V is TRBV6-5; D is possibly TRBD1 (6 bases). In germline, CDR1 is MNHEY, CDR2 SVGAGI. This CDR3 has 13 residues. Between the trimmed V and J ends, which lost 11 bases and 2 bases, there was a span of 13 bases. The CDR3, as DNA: TGTGCCTCAACACAGGGCGGCAATCAGCCCCAGCATTTT. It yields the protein CASTQGGNQPQHF.

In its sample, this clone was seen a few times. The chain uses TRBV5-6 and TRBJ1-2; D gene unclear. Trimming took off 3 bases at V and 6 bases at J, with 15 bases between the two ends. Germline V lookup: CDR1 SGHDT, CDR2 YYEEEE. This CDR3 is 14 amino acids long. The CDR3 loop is CASSSNRVYDGYTF. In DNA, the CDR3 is TGTGCCAGCAGCTCCAACCGGGTGTACGATGGCTACACCTTC.

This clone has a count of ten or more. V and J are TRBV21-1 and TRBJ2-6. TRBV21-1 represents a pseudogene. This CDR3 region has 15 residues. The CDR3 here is CASSKGKAGANVLTF. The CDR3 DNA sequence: TGTGCCAGCAGCAAAGGCAAAGCTGGGGCCAACGTCCTGACTTTC.

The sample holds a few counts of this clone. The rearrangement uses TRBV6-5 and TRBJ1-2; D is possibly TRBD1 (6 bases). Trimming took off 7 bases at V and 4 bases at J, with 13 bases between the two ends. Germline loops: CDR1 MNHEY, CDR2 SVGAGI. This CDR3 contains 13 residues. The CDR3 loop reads CASTKAGVYGYTF. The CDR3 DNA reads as TGTGCCAGCACTAAAGCAGGGGTCTATGGCTACACCTTC.

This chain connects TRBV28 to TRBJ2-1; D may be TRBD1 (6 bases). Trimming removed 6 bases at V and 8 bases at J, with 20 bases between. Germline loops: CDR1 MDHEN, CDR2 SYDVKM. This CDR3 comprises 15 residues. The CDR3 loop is CASSSPSGGPHEQFF. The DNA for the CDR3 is TGTGCCAGCAGCTCCCCGAGTGGGGGCCCCCATGAGCAGTTCTTC.

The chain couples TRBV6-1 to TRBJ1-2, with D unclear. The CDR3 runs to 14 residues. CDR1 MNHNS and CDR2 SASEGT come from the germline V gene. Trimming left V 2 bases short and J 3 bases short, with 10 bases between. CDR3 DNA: TGTGCCAGCAGTGAAAGTCCCAGCCACTATGGCTACACCTTC. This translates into CASSESPSHYGYTF.

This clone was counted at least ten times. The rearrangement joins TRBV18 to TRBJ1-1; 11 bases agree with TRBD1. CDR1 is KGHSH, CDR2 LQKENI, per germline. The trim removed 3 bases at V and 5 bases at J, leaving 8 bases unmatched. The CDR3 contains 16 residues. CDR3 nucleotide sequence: TGTGCCAGCTCACCGGACAGGGGGCGCGTTTTAACTGAAGCTTTCTTT. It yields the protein CASSPDRGRVLTEAFF.

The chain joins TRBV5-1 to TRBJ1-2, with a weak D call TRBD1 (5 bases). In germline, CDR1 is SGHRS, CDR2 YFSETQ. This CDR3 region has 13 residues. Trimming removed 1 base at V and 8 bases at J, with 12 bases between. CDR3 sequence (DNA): TGCGCCAGCAGCTTGCAGGGCAGGGAGGGCTACACCTTC. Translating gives CASSLQGREGYTF. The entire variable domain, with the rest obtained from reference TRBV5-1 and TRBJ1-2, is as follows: KAGVTQTPRYLIKTRGQQVTLSCSPISGHRSVSWYQQTPGQGLQFLFEYFSETQRNKGNFPGRFSGRQFSNSRSEMNVSTLELGDSALYLCASSLQGREGYTFGSGTRLTVV.

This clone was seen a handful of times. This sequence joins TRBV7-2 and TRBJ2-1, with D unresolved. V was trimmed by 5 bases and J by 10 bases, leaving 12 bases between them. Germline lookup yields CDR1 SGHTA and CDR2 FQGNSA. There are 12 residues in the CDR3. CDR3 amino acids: CASSEPAVEQFF. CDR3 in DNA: TGTGCCAGCAGCGAACCGGCGGTCGAGCAGTTCTTC.

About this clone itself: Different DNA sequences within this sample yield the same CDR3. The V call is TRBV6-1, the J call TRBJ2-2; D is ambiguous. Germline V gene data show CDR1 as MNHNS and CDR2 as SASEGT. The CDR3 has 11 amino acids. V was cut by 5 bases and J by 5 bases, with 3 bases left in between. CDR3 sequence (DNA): TGTGCCAGCAGTCGTACCGGGGAGCTGTTTTTT. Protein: CASSRTGELFF.

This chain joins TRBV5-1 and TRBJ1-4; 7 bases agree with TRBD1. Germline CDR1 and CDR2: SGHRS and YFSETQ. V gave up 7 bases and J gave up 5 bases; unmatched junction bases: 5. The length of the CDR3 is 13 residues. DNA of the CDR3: TGCGCCAGCCAGGGACAGCAAAATGAAAAACTGTTTTTT. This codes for CASQGQQNEKLFF.

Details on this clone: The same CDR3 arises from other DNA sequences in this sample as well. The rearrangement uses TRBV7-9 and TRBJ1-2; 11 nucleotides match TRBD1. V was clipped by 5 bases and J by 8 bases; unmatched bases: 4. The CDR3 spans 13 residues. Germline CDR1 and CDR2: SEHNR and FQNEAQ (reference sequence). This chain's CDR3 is CASSLGTGGGYTF. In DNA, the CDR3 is TGTGCCAGCAGCCTAGGGACAGGGGGAGGCTACACCTTC.

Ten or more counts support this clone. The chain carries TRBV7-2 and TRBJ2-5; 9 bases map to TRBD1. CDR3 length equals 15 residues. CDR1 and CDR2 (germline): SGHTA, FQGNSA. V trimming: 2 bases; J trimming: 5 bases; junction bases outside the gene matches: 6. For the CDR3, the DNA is TGTGCCAGCAGCTTACAGGGACAGGGTGGCGAGACCCAGTACTTC. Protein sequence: CASSLQGQGGETQYF.

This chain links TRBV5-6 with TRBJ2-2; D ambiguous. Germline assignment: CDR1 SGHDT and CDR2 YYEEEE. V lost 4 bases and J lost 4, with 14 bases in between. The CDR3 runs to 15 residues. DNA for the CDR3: TGTGCCAGCAGCACACGGGTCCGCGGCACCGGGGAGCTGTTTTTT. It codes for CASSTRVRGTGELFF.

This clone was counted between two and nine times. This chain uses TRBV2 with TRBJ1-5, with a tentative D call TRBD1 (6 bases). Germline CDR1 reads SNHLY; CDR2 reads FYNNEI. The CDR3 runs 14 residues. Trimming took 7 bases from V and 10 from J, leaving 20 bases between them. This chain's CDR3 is CASTTGQGRQPQHF. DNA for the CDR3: TGTGCCAGCACAACGGGACAAGGACGTCAACCCCAGCATTTT.

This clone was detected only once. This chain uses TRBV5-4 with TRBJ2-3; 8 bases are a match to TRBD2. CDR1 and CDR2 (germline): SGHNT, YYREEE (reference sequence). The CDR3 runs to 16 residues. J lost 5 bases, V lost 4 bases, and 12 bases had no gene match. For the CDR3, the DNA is TGTGCCAGCAGCCTAGGGACTAGTTCAGTCGGAGATACGCAGTATTTT. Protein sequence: CASSLGTSSVGDTQYF.

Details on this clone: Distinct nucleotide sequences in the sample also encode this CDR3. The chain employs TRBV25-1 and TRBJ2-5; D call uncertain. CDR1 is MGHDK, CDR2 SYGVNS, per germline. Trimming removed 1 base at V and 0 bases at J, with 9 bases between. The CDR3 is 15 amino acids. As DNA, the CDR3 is TGTGCCAGCAGTGAATCGCGGCTGTACCAAGAGACCCAGTACTTC. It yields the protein CASSESRLYQETQYF.

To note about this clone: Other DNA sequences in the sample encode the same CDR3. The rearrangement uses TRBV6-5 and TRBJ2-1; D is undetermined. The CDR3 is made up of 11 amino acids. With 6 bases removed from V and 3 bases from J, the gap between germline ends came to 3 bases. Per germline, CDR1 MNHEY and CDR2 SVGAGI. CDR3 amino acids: CASRNYNEQFF. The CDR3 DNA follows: TGTGCCAGCAGAAACTACAATGAGCAGTTCTTC.

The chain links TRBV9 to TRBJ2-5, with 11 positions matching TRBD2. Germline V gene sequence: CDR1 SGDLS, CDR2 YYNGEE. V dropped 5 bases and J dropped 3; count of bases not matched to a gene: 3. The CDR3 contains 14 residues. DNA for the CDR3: TGTGCCAGCAGGAAGGGACTAGCGGAAGAGACCCAGTACTTC. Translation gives CASRKGLAEETQYF.

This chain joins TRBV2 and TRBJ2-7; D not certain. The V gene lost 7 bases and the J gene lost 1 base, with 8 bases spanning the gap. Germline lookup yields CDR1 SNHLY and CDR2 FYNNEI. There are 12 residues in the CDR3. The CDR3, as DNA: TGTGCCAGCAAGTACGGATCCTACGAGCAGTACTTC. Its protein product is CASKYGSYEQYF.

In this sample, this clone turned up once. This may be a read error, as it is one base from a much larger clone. This CDR3 is CASSQERAWSSYNEQFF. In nucleotides, the CDR3 is TGCGCCAGCAGCCAAGAGAGGGCATGGAGCTCCTACAATGAGCAGTTCTTC. V usage is TRBV4-1 and J usage is TRBJ2-1; perhaps TRBD2 as D (5 bases). The CDR3 extends over 17 amino acids. The V gene's germline CDR1 is MGHRA and CDR2 YSYEKL. The germline V and J ends were trimmed by 0 bases and 0 bases, with 12 bases remaining between them.

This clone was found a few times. The CDR3 nucleotides read TGCGCCAGCAGCCCCCGAAACACCGGGGAGCTGTTTTTT. This encodes CASSPRNTGELFF. The chain carries TRBV5-1 and TRBJ2-2; D gene unclear. There are 13 residues in the CDR3. CDR1 and CDR2 from the germline V gene are SGHRS and YFSETQ. V lost 4 bases and J 2 bases, leaving 6 bases between the germline ends.

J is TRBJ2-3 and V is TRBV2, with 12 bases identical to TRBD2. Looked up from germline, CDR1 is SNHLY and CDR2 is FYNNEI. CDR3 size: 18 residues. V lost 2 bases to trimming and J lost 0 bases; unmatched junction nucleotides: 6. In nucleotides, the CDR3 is TGTGCCAGCAGTGAACCCTACGGGACTAGCGGGAGCACAGATACGCAGTATTTT. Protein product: CASSEPYGTSGSTDTQYF.

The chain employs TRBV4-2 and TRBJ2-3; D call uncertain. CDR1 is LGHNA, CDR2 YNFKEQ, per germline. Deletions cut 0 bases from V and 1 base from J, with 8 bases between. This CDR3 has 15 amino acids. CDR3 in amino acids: CASSQDLLGTDTQYF. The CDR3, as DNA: TGTGCCAGCAGCCAAGATCTCCTAGGCACAGATACGCAGTATTTT.

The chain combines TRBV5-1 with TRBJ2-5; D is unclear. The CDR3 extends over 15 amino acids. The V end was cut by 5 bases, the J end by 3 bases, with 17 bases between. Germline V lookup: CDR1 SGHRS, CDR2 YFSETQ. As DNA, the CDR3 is TGCGCCAGCAGGTTGACCCCCAAAAGGGAAGAGACCCAGTACTTC. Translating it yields CASRLTPKREETQYF.

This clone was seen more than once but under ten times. CDR3: CASANPGSGQPQHF. In nucleotides, the CDR3 is TGTGCTAGTGCAAATCCGGGTAGTGGCCAGCCCCAGCATTTT. This rearrangement joins TRBV12-5 to TRBJ1-5; D uncertain. The germline CDR1 and CDR2 sequences are LGHNT and FRNRAP. The V end was cut by 7 bases, the J end by 7 bases, with 17 bases between. The CDR3 runs 14 residues.

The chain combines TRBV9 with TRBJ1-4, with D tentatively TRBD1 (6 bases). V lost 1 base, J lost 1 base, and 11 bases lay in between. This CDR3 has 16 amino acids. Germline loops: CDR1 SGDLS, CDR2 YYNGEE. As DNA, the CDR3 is TGTGCCAGCAGCGTATGGTCAGGGGAAACTAATGAAAAACTGTTTTTT. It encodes CASSVWSGETNEKLFF.

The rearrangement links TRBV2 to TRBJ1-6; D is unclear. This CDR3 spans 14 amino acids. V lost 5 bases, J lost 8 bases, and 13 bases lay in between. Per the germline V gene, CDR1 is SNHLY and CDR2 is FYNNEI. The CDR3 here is CASSRGRSYSPLHF. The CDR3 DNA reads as TGTGCCAGCAGTAGAGGACGGAGTTATTCACCCCTCCACTTT.